This T cell receptor (beta chain) was identified in a study of blood T cell repertoires in COVID-19. Study context: Italy, Spain and the United States were the sources of the convalescent and acute COVID-19 samples. T cells, B-cell-depleted T cells, or PBMCs provided the cDNA or gDNA that served as material.

How the authors handled the data: Estimated nucleated cell counts came from reference gene primer amplification. This table comes from immunoSEQ multiplex PCR, and its TCRdb copy is limited to in-frame clones, with some not included. Clone size and the V and J calls come from that table; the DNA yielded D and trimming. The data contain about 300,000 clones, roughly nine tenths of them singletons. V was clipped by 3 bases and J by 13 bases; unmatched bases: 7. The germline V gene encodes CDR1 MDHEN and CDR2 SYDVKM. This CDR3 has 13 amino acids. Residents of 24 US areas, aged about 18 to 95 years, made up the participants.

The J gene is TRBJ1-4, the V gene TRBV28; 8 bases fit TRBD1. The receptor was derived from a woman in her 50s who had been exposed to COVID-19. Sample: PBMCs or T cells enriched from blood (not recorded which). The CDR3, as DNA: TGTGCCAGCAGTTTTTATGACAGGGGAGTACTGTTTTTT. Amino acid sequence: CASSFYDRGVLFF.